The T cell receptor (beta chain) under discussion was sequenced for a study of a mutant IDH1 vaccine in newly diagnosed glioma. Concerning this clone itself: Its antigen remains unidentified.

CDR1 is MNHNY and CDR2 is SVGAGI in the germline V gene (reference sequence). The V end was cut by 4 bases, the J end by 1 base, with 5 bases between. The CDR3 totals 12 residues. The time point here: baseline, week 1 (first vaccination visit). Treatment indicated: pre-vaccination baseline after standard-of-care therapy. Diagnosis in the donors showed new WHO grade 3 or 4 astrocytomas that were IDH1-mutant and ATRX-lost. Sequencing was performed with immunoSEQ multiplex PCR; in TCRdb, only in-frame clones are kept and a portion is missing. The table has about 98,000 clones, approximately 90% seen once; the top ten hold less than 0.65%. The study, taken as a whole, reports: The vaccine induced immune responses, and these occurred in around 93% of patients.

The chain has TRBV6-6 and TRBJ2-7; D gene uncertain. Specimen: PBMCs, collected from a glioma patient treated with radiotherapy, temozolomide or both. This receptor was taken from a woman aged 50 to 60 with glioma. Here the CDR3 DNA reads TGTGCCAGCAGTTCCCTTTCCTACGAGCAGTACTTC. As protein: CASSSLSYEQYF.